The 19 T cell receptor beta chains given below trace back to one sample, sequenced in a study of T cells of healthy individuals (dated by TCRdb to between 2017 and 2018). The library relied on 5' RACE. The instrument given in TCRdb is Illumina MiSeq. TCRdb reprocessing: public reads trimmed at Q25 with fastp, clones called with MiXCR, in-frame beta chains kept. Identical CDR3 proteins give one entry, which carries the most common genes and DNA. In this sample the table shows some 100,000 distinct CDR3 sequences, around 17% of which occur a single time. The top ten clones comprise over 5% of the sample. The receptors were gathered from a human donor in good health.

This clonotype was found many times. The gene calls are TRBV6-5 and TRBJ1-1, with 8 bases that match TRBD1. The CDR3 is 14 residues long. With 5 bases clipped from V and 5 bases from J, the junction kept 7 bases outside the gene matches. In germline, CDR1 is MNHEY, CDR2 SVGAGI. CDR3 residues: CASSPGTGGTEAFF. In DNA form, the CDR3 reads TGTGCCAGCAGTCCCGGGACAGGTGGGACTGAAGCTTTCTTT.

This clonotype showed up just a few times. CDR3 DNA sequence: TGTGCCAGCAGCACTTCTAGCGGGGGGTTGAAGACCCAGTACTTC. Translating gives CASSTSSGGLKTQYF. The chain uses TRBV7-2 and TRBJ2-5; 11 bases align to TRBD2. V shed 5 bases and J 6 bases; nucleotides not matched to a gene: 8. The CDR3 has 15 residues. Per the germline V gene, CDR1 is SGHTA and CDR2 is FQGNSA.

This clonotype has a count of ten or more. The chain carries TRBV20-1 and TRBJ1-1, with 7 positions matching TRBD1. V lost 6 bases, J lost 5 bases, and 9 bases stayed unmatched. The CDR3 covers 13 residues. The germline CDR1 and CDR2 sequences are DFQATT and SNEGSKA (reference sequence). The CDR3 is CSAGTGVETEAFF. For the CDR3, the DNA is TGCAGTGCCGGTACAGGGGTTGAGACTGAAGCTTTCTTT.

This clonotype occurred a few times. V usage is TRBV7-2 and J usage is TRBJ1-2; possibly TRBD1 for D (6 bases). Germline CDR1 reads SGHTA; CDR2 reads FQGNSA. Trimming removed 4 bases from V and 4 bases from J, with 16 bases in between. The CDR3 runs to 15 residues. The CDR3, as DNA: TGTGCCAGCAGCTATCCCAGGGGCATCGGCTATGGCTACACCTTC. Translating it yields CASSYPRGIGYGYTF.

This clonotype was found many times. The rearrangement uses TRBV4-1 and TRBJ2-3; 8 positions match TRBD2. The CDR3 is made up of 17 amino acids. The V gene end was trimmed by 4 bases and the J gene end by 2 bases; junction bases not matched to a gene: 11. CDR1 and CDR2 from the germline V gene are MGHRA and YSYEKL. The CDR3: CASSRSGSGEYTDTQYF. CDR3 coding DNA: TGCGCCAGCAGCCGAAGCGGGAGTGGCGAGTACACAGATACGCAGTATTTT.

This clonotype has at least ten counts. In DNA, the CDR3 is TGTGCCAGCAGCTTAGGCTATGGGTTTAACACTGAAGCTTTCTTT. Protein sequence: CASSLGYGFNTEAFF. The chain uses TRBV7-2 and TRBJ1-1, with D uncertain. Germline CDR1 SGHTA, CDR2 FQGNSA. V was trimmed by 1 base and J by 2 bases, leaving 11 bases between them. This CDR3 is built from 15 residues.

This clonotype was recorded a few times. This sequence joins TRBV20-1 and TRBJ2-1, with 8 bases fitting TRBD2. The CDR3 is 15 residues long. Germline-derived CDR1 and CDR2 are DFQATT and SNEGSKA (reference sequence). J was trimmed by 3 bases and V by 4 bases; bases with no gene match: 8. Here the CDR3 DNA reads TGCAGTGCTACTAATAGCGGGAAGAACTACAATGAGCAGTTCTTC. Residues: CSATNSGKNYNEQFF.

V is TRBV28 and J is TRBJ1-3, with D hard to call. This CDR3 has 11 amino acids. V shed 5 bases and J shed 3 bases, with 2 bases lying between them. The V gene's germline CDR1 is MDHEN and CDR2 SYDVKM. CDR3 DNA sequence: TGTGCCAGCAGTCATGGAAACACCATATATTTT. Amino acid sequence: CASSHGNTIYF.

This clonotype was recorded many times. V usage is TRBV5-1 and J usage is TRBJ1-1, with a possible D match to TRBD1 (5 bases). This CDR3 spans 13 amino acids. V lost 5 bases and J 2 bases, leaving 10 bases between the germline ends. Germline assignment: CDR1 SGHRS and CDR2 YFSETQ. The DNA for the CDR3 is TGCGCCAGCAGGGTCGACAGAAACACTGAAGCTTTCTTT. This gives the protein CASRVDRNTEAFF.

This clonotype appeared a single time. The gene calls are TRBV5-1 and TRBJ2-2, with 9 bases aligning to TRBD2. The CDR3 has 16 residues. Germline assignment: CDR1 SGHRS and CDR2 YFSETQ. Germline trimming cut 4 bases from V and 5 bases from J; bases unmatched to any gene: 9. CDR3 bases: TGCGCCAGCAGCCGCAGGGCTAGCGGGGAGACCGGGGAGCTGTTTTTT. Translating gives CASSRRASGETGELFF.

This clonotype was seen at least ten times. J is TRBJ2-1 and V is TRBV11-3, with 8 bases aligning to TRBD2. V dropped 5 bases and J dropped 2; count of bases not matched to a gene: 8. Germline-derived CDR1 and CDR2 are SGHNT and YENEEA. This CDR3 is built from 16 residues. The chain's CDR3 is CASSDRRSGAYNEQFF. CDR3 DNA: TGTGCCAGCAGCGACCGACGTAGCGGGGCCTACAATGAGCAGTTCTTC.

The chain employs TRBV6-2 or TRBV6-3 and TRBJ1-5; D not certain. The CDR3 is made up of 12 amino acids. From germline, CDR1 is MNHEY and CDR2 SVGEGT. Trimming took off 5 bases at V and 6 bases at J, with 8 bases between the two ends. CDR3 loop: CASSLGGQPQHF. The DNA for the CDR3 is TGTGCCAGCAGTCTAGGCGGTCAGCCCCAGCATTTT.

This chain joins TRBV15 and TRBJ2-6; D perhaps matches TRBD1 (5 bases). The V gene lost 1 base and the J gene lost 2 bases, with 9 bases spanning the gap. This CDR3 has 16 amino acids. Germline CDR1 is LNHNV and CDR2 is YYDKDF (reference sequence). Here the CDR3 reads CATSRGGRAGANVLTF. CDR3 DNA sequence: TGTGCCACCAGCAGAGGTGGCAGGGCTGGGGCCAACGTCCTGACTTTC.

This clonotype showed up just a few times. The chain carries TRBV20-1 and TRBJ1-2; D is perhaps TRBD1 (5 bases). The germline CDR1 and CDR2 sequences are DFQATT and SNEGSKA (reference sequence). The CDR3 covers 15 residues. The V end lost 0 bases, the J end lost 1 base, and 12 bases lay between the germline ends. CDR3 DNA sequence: TGCAGTGCTAGAGATCCCCGGGGCGGTAACTATGGCTACACCTTC. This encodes CSARDPRGGNYGYTF.

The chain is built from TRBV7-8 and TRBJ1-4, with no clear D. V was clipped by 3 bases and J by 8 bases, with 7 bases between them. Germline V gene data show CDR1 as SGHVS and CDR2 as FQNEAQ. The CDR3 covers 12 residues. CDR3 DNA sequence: TGTGCCAGCAGCTTGATCGCGGAAAAACTGTTTTTT. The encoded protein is CASSLIAEKLFF.

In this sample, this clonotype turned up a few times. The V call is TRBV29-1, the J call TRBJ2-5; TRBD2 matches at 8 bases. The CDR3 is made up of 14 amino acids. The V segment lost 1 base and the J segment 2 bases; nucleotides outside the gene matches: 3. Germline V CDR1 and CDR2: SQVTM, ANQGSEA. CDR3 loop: CSVEGRGGQETQYF. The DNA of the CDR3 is TGCAGCGTTGAAGGTCGGGGGGGGCAAGAGACCCAGTACTTC.

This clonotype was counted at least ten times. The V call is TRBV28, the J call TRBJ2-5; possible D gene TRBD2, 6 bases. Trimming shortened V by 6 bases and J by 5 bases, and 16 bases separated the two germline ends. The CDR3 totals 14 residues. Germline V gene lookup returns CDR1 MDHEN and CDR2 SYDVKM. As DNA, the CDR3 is TGTGCCAGCAGCCCCAACGGACTAATTGAGACCCAGTACTTC. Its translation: CASSPNGLIETQYF.

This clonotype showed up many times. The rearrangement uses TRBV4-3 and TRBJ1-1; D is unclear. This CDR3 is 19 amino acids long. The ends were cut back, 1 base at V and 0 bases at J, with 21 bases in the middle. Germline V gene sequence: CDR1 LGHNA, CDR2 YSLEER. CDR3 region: CASSQGWVLRSWMNTEAFF. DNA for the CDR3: TGCGCCAGCAGCCAAGGGTGGGTCCTCCGCTCTTGGATGAACACTGAAGCTTTCTTT.

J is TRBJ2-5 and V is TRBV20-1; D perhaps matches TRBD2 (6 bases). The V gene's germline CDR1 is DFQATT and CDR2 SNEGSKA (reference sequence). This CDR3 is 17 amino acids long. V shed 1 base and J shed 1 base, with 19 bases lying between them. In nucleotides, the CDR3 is TGCAGTGCTAGAGTACCCCTTTCCGGGAGACTCCAAGAGACCCAGTACTTC. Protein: CSARVPLSGRLQETQYF.